A single sample gave rise to the 8 T cell receptor beta chains below, sequenced in a study of cytomegalovirus exposure and HLA in healthy donors. This PCR relied on a set of 60 Vbeta primers and 13 Jbeta primers. Measured with immunoSEQ multiplex PCR; TCRdb has only the in-frame clones, and not every one. This table holds about 98,000 clones, roughly 76% found once. The material sequenced was PBMCs. These receptors came from a human donor in good health.

The chain uses TRBV6-5 and TRBJ2-3, with unresolved D. The CDR3 loop spans 14 amino acids. Germline CDR1 and CDR2: MNHEY and SVGAGI. V lost 9 bases and J 0 bases, leaving 13 bases between the germline ends. The CDR3 region has the DNA TGTGCCAGTCCCCGCCGCACTAGCACAGATACGCAGTATTTT. Protein product: CASPRRTSTDTQYF.

V is TRBV6-5 and J is TRBJ1-4, with 10 positions matching TRBD1. From germline, CDR1 is MNHEY and CDR2 SVGAGI. V trimming: 7 bases; J trimming: 7 bases; junction bases outside the gene matches: 6. The CDR3 has 14 amino acids. Here the CDR3 reads CASTKGQGFEKLFF. CDR3 in DNA: TGTGCCAGCACGAAGGGACAGGGGTTTGAAAAACTGTTTTTT.

J is TRBJ1-4 and V is TRBV7-9, with 9 bases matching TRBD1. Germline CDR1 is SEHNR and CDR2 is FQNEAQ (reference sequence). After removal of 5 bases from V and 5 bases from J, the junction contained 3 bases not matched to a gene. The CDR3 runs 14 residues. DNA of the CDR3: TGTGCCAGCAGCCTTGGGACAGGGAATGAAAAACTGTTTTTT. It codes for CASSLGTGNEKLFF.

The chain uses TRBV2 and TRBJ2-7; 8 bases are shared with TRBD1. The CDR3 loop spans 13 amino acids. V shed 5 bases and J 7 bases; nucleotides not matched to a gene: 7. Germline V gene lookup returns CDR1 SNHLY and CDR2 FYNNEI. The CDR3 region is CASSPGQGGEQYF. For the CDR3, the DNA is TGTGCCAGCAGTCCCGGACAGGGCGGGGAGCAGTACTTC.

The chain has TRBV5-1 and TRBJ2-2; a weak D match, TRBD2 (5 bases). Germline CDR1 and CDR2: SGHRS and YFSETQ. The CDR3 consists of 19 residues. The V end was cut by 4 bases, the J end by 7 bases, with 29 bases between. This chain's CDR3 is CASSMGEVGVVISGGELFF. The CDR3 DNA reads TGCGCCAGCAGCATGGGAGAGGTCGGGGTCGTGATTTCGGGCGGGGAGCTGTTTTTT.

The chain has TRBV28 and TRBJ2-3, with D hard to call. Germline V gene data show CDR1 as MDHEN and CDR2 as SYDVKM. Trimming took off 1 base at V and 3 bases at J, with 8 bases between the two ends. The CDR3 is 14 amino acids. The CDR3 region is CASSLLSGTDTQYF. In nucleotides, the CDR3 is TGTGCCAGCAGTTTATTGTCCGGTACAGATACGCAGTATTTT.

The chain is built from TRBV18 and TRBJ2-2; unclear D gene. Germline-derived CDR1 and CDR2 are KGHSH and LQKENI. CDR3 size: 14 residues. V lost 5 bases, J lost 1 base, and 8 bases lay in between. Here the CDR3 reads CASSEFQNTGELFF. The CDR3 coding sequence is TGTGCCAGCTCAGAGTTTCAGAACACCGGGGAGCTGTTTTTT.

The rearrangement uses TRBV9 and TRBJ1-1, with TRBD1 matching over 8 bases. CDR3 length equals 15 residues. The V and J ends lost 4 bases and 0 bases, in that order; junction bases with no gene match: 5. Per the germline V gene, CDR1 is SGDLS and CDR2 is YYNGEE. The CDR3 DNA is TGTGCCAGCAGCCCCCGACAGGGGCTGAACACTGAAGCTTTCTTT. It yields the protein CASSPRQGLNTEAFF.